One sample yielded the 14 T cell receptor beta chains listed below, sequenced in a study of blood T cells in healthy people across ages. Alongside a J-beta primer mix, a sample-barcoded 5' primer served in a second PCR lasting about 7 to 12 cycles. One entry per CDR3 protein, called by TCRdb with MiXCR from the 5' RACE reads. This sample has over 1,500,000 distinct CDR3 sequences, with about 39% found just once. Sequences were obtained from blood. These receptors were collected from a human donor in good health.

The CDR3 loop reads CSVETKDRVAYGYTF. CDR3 bases: TGCAGCGTTGAAACAAAGGACAGGGTCGCCTATGGCTACACCTTC. V and J are TRBV29-1 and TRBJ1-2; 8 positions agree with TRBD1. This CDR3 has 15 amino acids. CDR1 and CDR2 from the germline V gene are SQVTM and ANQGSEA. V lost 2 bases and J lost 4; bases outside the gene matches: 9. Full variable domain (remainder filled in from reference TRBV29-1 and TRBJ1-2): SAVISQKPSRDICQRGTSLTIQCQVDSQVTMMFWYRQQPGQSLTLIATANQGSEATYESGFVIDKFPISRPNLTFSTLTVSNMSPEDSSIYLCSVETKDRVAYGYTFGSGTRLTVV.

DNA for the CDR3: TGTGCCAGCAGCTTCCGACCCGGGCACACTGAAGCTTTCTTT. The encoded protein is CASSFRPGHTEAFF. The V and J genes are TRBV12-3 or TRBV12-4 and TRBJ1-1; D not resolved. This CDR3 region has 14 residues. Trimming stripped 6 bases from V and 3 bases from J, with 14 bases between.

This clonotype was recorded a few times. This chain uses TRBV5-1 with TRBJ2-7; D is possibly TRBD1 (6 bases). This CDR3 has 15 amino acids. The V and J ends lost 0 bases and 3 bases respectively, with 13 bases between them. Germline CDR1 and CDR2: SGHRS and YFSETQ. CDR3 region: CASSLEGGRVYEQYF. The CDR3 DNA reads TGCGCCAGCAGCTTGGAAGGGGGAAGGGTCTACGAGCAGTACTTC.

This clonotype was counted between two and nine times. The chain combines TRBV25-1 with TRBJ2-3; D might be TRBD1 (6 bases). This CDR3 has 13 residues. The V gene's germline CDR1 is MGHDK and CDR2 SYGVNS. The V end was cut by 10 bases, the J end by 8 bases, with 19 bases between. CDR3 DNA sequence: TGTGCCACCGGCGAGGGGTGGGGGCGTACGCAGTATTTT. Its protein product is CATGEGWGRTQYF.

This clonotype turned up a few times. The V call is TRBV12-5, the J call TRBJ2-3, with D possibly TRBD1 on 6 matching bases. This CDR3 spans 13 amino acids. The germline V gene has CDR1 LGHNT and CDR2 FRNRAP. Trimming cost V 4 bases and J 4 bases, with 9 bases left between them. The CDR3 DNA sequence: TGTGCTAGTGGTTACAGGGTGGCAGATACGCAGTATTTT. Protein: CASGYRVADTQYF.

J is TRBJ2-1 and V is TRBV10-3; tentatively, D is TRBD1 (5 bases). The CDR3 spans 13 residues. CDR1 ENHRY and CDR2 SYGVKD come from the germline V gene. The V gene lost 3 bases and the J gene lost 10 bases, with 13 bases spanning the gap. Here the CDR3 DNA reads TGTGCCATCAGTGACTCCTCTAGGGGCGAGCAGTTCTTC. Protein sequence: CAISDSSRGEQFF.

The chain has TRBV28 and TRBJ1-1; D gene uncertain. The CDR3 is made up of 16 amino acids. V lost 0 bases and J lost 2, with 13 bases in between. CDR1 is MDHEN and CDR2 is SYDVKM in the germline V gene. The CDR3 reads CASSLWFSGINTEAFF. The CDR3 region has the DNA TGTGCCAGCAGTTTATGGTTCTCCGGGATAAACACTGAAGCTTTCTTT.

CDR3 coding DNA: TGCGCCAGCAGCCCTCCCCTGACACCATATGGCTACACCTTC. Residues: CASSPPLTPYGYTF. The J gene is TRBJ1-2, the V gene TRBV4-1, with unresolved D. Trimming cost V 4 bases and J 5 bases, with 14 bases left between them. CDR3 length: 14 amino acids. Germline assignment: CDR1 MGHRA and CDR2 YSYEKL.

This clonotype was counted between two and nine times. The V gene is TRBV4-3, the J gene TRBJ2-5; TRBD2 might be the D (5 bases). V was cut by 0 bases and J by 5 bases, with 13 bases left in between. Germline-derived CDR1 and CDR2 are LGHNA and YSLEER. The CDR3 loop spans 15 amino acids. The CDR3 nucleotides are TGCGCCAGCAGCCAAGAGGTACGGCGAGGGGAGACCCAGTACTTC. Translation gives CASSQEVRRGETQYF.

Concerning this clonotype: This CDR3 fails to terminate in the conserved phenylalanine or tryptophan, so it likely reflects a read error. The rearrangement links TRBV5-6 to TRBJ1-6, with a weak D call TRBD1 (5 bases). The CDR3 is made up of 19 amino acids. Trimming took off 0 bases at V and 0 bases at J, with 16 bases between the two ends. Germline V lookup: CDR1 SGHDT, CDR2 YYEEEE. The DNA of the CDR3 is TGTGCCAGCAGCTTGGGAGGGGTTGTGGGGCCCTCCTATAATTCACCCCTCCACATT. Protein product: CASSLGGVVGPSYNSPLHI.

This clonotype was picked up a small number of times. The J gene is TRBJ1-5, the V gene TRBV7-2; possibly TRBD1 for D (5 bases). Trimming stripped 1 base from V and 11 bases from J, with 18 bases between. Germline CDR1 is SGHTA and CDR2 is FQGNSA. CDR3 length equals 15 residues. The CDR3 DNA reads TGTGCCAGCAGCTTAGGGGGCCCTCGGGCCCGGGCCCAGCATTTT. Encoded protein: CASSLGGPRARAQHF.

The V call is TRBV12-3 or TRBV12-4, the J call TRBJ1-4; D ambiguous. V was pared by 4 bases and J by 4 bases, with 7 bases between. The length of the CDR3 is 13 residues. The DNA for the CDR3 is TGTGCCAGCAGTTCATCGGTTAATGAAAAACTGTTTTTT. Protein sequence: CASSSSVNEKLFF.

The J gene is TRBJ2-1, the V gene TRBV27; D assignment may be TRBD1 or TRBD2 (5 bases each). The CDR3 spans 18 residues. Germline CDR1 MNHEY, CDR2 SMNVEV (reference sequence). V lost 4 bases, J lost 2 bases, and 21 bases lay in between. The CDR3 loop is CASSSRSGTLPTYNEQFF. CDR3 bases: TGTGCCAGCAGTTCACGTTCCGGGACCCTGCCTACCTACAATGAGCAGTTCTTC.

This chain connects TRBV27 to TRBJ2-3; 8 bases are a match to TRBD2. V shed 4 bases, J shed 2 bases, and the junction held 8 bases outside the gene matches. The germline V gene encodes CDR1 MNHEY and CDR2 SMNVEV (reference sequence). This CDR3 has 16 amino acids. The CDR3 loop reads CASSSSGAGVTDTQYF. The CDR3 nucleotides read TGTGCCAGCAGTTCTTCTGGAGCGGGGGTCACAGATACGCAGTATTTT.